One T cell receptor (beta chain) is described in this entry. Trimming removed 3 bases from V and 10 bases from J, with 16 bases in between. Per germline, CDR1 SGHRS and CDR2 YFSETQ. The CDR3 runs to 14 residues. The record originates from a study of CD8 T cells in Susac syndrome. Reverse transcription of roughly 0.45 to 1 ug RNA used random hexamers. TCRdb ran MiXCR on the immunoSEQ multiplex PCR reads and lists one entry per CDR3 protein. The sample records approximately 110,000 distinct CDR3 sequences, about 95% being singletons. The J gene is TRBJ1-4, the V gene TRBV5-1; D is uncertain. This TCR was sampled from a human donor in good health. Sequencing was performed on CD4+ T cells from PBMCs. CDR3 protein: CASSSGPGEGKLFF. For the CDR3, the DNA is TGCGCCAGCAGCTCCGGCCCCGGGGAGGGAAAACTGTTTTTT.